Detailed here is one T cell receptor (beta chain). These data belong to a study of shared clonotypes between healthy human individuals. Turning to the study itself: The study drew on two women and a few men aged 18 to 49 as donors.

Each cell subset's genomic DNA was divided evenly among several immunoSEQ plates. Sequenced by immunoSEQ multiplex PCR; TCRdb stores in-frame clones only, minus some. Here the sample spans hundreds of thousands of clones, 70% to 80% being singletons. Caucasian adults living in Nashville, Tennessee, provided all samples. Sequencing was performed on PBMCs. The receptor was isolated from a woman aged 40 to 50 in good health. Some clones in this sample may be carry-over from other donors' samples.

Here the CDR3 DNA reads TGCGCCAGCAGCTCCCGAAGAGTAGAGGGAAGGGAAAAACTGTTTTTT. Protein: CASSSRRVEGREKLFF. V is TRBV4-3 and J is TRBJ1-4; D is uncertain. CDR1 is LGHNA and CDR2 is YSLEER in the germline V gene. The CDR3 covers 16 residues. V lost 5 bases to trimming and J lost 8 bases, with 21 bases between them.